Listed here is a single TCR beta chain. Its antigen remains unidentified. The sample comes from a study of Ad26.COV2.S vaccination and SARS-CoV-2 variants. Study information: Ad26.COV2.S was injected intramuscularly once or twice, 56 days apart.

The protocol was immunoSEQ multiplex PCR, while the TCRdb copy is restricted to in-frame clones and leaves out a portion. The repertoire consists of hundreds of thousands of clones, with 75% to 90% occurring once and the leading ten covering around a tenth. Overall study results and limits: Placebo recipients showed lower spike-specific TCR breadth than vaccinees. Vaccine and placebo recipients had comparable breadth of non-spike TCRs.

As to treatment: 15 to 20 received Ad26.COV2.S at low or high dose, single or two shots; about 5 received placebo; per-sample allocation not given. Collection of the samples took place on day 63 after the first injection of vaccine or placebo. Built on an Ad26 vector, the vaccine expressed Wuhan-strain SARS-CoV-2 spike. The sequences come from peripheral blood, collected in a trial of Ad26.COV2.S vaccine versus placebo. This sequence originates from a person between 18 and 60 years old who received the Ad26.COV2.S COVID-19 vaccine or a placebo.

CDR3: CATSDETGGVGYTF. For the CDR3, the DNA is TGTGCCACCAGTGATGAGACAGGGGGCGTTGGCTACACCTTC. The chain has TRBV24-1 and TRBJ1-2, with 10 bases identical to TRBD1. The junction had 4 bases not matched to a gene; V was cut back by 3 bases and J by 7 bases. Germline V gene sequence: CDR1 KGHDR, CDR2 SFDVKD. There are 14 residues in the CDR3.